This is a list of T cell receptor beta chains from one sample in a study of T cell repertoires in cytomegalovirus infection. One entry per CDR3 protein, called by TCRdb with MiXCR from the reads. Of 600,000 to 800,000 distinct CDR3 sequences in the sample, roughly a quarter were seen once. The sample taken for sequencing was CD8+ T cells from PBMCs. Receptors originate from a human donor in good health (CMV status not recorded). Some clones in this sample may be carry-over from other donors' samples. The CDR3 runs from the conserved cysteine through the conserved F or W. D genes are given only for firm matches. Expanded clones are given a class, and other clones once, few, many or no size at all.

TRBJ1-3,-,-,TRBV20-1,CSARDSFRDNYGNTIYF,TGCAGTGCTAGAGACTCCTTTCGGGATAACTATGGAAACACCATATATTTT
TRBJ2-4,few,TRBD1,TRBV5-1,CASSSDKPGQGRVF,TGCGCCAGCAGTTCAGATAAACCGGGACAGGGGAGGGTCTTC
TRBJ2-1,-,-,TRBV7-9,CASSPTGVGANEQFF,TGTGCCAGCAGCCCTACGGGGGTAGGGGCCAATGAGCAGTTCTTC
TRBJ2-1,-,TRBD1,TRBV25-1,CASVTGVEQFF,TGTGCCAGCGTGACAGGGGTTGAGCAGTTCTTC
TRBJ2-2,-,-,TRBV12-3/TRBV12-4,CANSLGRMFF,TGTGCCAACAGTTTAGGGAGGATGTTTTTT
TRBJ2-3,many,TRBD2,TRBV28,CASSVLAGGSTDTQYF,TGTGCCAGCAGTGTCCTAGCGGGGGGTAGCACAGATACGCAGTATTTT
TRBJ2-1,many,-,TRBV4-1,CASSPYVGELSYNEQFF,TGCGCCAGCAGCCCATACGTTGGGGAACTCTCCTACAATGAGCAGTTCTTC
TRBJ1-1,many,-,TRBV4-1,CASSQGGFDTEAFF,TGCGCCAGCAGCCAAGGGGGGTTCGACACTGAAGCTTTCTTT
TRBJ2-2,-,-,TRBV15,CVTSRDPGPAGELFF,TGTGTCACCAGCAGAGATCCGGGGCCCGCCGGGGAGCTGTTTTTT
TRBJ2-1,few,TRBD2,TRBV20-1,CSALYGLADNEQFF,TGCAGTGCACTTTACGGACTAGCGGACAATGAGCAGTTCTTC
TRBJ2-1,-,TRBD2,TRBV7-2,CASSFGGGGTYNEQFF,TGTGCCAGCAGCTTCGGGGGCGGGGGGACCTACAATGAGCAGTTCTTC
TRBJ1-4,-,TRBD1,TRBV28,CASSPTRRGHNEKLFF,TGTGCCAGCAGTCCAACACGTAGGGGGCATAATGAAAAACTGTTTTTT
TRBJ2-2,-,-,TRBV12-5,CASGLVTPNTGELFF,TGTGCTAGTGGGCTAGTGACCCCGAACACCGGGGAGCTGTTTTTT
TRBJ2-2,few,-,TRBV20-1,CSAPGEGTNTGELFF,TGCAGTGCCCCTGGGGAAGGGACTAACACCGGGGAGCTGTTTTTT
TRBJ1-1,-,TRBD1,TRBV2,CASGGQEAFF,TGTGCCAGCGGGGGACAGGAAGCTTTCTTT
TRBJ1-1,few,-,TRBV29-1,CSVEGDGLPEAFF,TGCAGCGTTGAGGGGGACGGACTCCCCGAAGCTTTCTTT
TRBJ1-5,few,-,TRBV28,CASSGLRGDQPQHF,TGTGCCAGCAGCGGCTTAAGGGGGGATCAGCCCCAGCATTTT
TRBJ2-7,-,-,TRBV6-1,CASSAGTPHFYEQYF,TGTGCCAGCAGTGCCGGGACACCACACTTCTACGAGCAGTACTTC
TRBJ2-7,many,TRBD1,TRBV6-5,CASSQMTGTYEQYF,TGTGCCAGCAGTCAGATGACAGGGACCTACGAGCAGTACTTC
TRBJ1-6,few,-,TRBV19,CASTFGGADSPLHF,TGTGCCAGTACCTTCGGAGGGGCTGATTCACCCCTCCACTTT
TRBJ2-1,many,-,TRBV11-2,CASSFPGAGAYNEQFF,TGTGCCAGCAGCTTCCCCGGGGCGGGGGCATACAATGAGCAGTTCTTC
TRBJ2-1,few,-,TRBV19,CASSPRPIGYNEQFF,TGTGCCAGTAGTCCTCGCCCAATAGGTTACAATGAGCAGTTCTTC
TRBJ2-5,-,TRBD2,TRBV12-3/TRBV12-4,CASRPGLAGEWETQYF,TGTGCCAGCAGACCCGGACTAGCGGGCGAGTGGGAGACCCAGTACTTC
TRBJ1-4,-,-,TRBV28,CASSFGRRGEKLFF,TGTGCCAGCAGTTTCGGCCGCCGGGGTGAAAAACTGTTTTTT
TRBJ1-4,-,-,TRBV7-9,CVSSLRTVRNEKLFF,TGTGTCAGCAGCCTGAGGACAGTCCGTAATGAAAAACTGTTTTTT
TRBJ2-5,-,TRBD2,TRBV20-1,CSASTSGGETQYF,TGCAGTGCTTCCACTAGCGGGGGAGAGACCCAGTACTTC
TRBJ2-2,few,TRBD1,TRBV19,CASSIHREGRQGRNTGELFF,TGTGCCAGTAGTATACACCGAGAGGGCAGACAGGGGCGGAACACCGGGGAGCTGTTTTTT
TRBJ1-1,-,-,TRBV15,CATSGPPGRVGTEAFF,TGTGCCACCAGCGGCCCTCCTGGCAGGGTTGGTACTGAAGCTTTCTTT
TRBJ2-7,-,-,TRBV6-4,CASSDAPGAYEQYF,TGTGCCAGCAGTGACGCCCCCGGGGCCTACGAGCAGTACTTC
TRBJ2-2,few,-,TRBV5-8,CASSLIGGSNTGELFF,TGTGCCAGCAGCTTGATTGGCGGGTCGAACACCGGGGAGCTGTTTTTT
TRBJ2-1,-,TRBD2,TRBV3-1,CASSRGSSGYSYNEQFF,TGTGCCAGCAGCCGAGGTTCTAGCGGCTACTCCTACAATGAGCAGTTCTTC
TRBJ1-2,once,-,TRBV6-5,CTSSYSWGLTGYGYTF,TGTACCAGCAGTTACTCGTGGGGACTAACCGGTTATGGCTACACCTTC
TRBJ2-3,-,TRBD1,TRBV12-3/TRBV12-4,CASSLGQGRDTQYF,TGTGCCAGCAGTTTAGGACAGGGAAGAGATACGCAGTATTTT
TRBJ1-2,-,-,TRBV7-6,CASSPSRTWYGYTF,TGTGCCAGCAGCCCCAGCAGGACCTGGTATGGCTACACCTTC
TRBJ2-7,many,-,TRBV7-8,CASSLLGGMGYEQYF,TGTGCCAGCAGCCTGTTGGGGGGTATGGGCTACGAGCAGTACTTC
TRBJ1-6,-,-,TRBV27,CASSPHWGKPNSPLHF,TGTGCCAGCAGTCCACATTGGGGGAAACCTAATTCACCCCTCCACTTT
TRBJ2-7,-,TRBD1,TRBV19,CASATGTGDEQYF,TGTGCCAGTGCTACCGGGACAGGGGACGAGCAGTACTTC